These 21 T cell receptor beta chains were all obtained from the same sample, sequenced in a study of blood T cell repertoires in COVID-19. Some clones are missing from TCRdb's copy, which holds only in-frame ones; the method was immunoSEQ multiplex PCR. The sample yields some 120,000 clones, 80% seen once. Sequencing was done on a sample of peripheral blood. These receptors were collected from an older man with acute or convalescent COVID-19.

The rearrangement joins TRBV12-3 or TRBV12-4 to TRBJ2-3; 8 positions match TRBD2. V was pared by 6 bases and J by 14 bases, with 13 bases of the junction left unmatched. There are 13 residues in the CDR3. CDR3 nucleotides: TGTGCCAGCAGAGTTTCCGGAGCGGGGGAACGGTATTTT. Translated: CASRVSGAGERYF.

The sample holds one count of this clone. J is TRBJ1-1 and V is TRBV7-9; maybe TRBD1 (5 bases). CDR1 and CDR2 from the germline V gene are SEHNR and FQNEAQ (reference sequence). V gave up 5 bases and J gave up 9 bases, with 16 bases separating them. The CDR3 is 13 residues long. CDR3 nucleotides: TGTGCCAGCAGCGGATCAGGGCAAAAACAAGCTTTCTTT. Translating it yields CASSGSGQKQAFF.

V is TRBV19 and J is TRBJ1-1, with D tentatively TRBD1 (5 bases). Between the trimmed V and J ends, which lost 4 bases and 10 bases, there was a span of 16 bases. This CDR3 is built from 13 residues. Per the germline V gene, CDR1 is LNHDA and CDR2 is SQIVND (reference sequence). CDR3 region: CASSSSGGFGAFF. DNA for the CDR3: TGTGCCAGTAGTAGTTCGGGGGGTTTTGGAGCTTTCTTT.

The gene calls are TRBV3-1 (or the pseudogene TRBV3-2) and TRBJ1-1; D is possibly TRBD1 (6 bases). The CDR3 extends over 15 amino acids. The germline V and J ends were trimmed by 0 bases and 4 bases, with 12 bases remaining between them. Germline V gene data show CDR1 as LGHDT and CDR2 as YNNKEL (reference sequence). In nucleotides, the CDR3 is TGTGCCAGCAGCCAAGACAGGGACATATTCACTGAAGCTTTCTTT. As protein: CASSQDRDIFTEAFF.

The chain couples TRBV5-1 to TRBJ2-1, with 11 bases identical to TRBD2. The CDR3 runs 15 residues. V shed 0 bases and J 10 bases; nucleotides not matched to a gene: 6. Germline V gene lookup returns CDR1 SGHRS and CDR2 YFSETQ. CDR3 protein: CASSLGSGGASEQFF. CDR3 bases: TGCGCCAGCAGCTTGGGTAGCGGGGGGGCCAGCGAGCAGTTCTTC.

This clone occurred a few times. The chain combines TRBV27 with TRBJ2-1; D may be TRBD2 (6 bases). Germline V CDR1 and CDR2: MNHEY, SMNVEV (reference sequence). Trimming cost V 2 bases and J 10 bases, with 15 bases left between them. CDR3 size: 14 residues. As DNA, the CDR3 is TGTGCCAGCAGTTTAGGTGGCCCGGGGAGGGAGCAGTTCTTC. Amino acid sequence: CASSLGGPGREQFF.

This sequence joins TRBV27 and TRBJ2-2, with 10 bases that match TRBD2. The CDR3 has 17 residues. Germline V gene data show CDR1 as MNHEY and CDR2 as SMNVEV (reference sequence). Trimming at V came to 5 bases and at J to 9 bases, leaving 15 bases not matched to a gene. CDR3 in amino acids: CASSPRGTSVGDRELFF. The DNA for the CDR3 is TGTGCCAGCAGTCCACGGGGGACTAGCGTGGGAGACCGGGAGCTGTTTTTT.

The chain couples TRBV19 to TRBJ1-6; 7 nucleotides agree with TRBD1. Germline V gene lookup returns CDR1 LNHDA and CDR2 SQIVND (reference sequence). V gave up 5 bases and J gave up 5 bases; unmatched junction bases: 3. The CDR3 consists of 14 residues. The CDR3 loop reads CASSPGQNNSPLHF. The CDR3 DNA reads TGTGCCAGTAGTCCGGGACAGAATAATTCACCCCTCCACTTT.

The chain uses TRBV4-1 and TRBJ2-1, with 15 bases that match TRBD2. V shed 4 bases, J shed 6 bases, and the junction held 7 bases outside the gene matches. CDR1 and CDR2 from the germline V gene are MGHRA and YSYEKL. CDR3 length: 17 residues. The CDR3 reads CASSPWTSGGASNEQFF. The CDR3 DNA reads as TGCGCCAGCAGCCCTTGGACTAGCGGGGGGGCTAGCAATGAGCAGTTCTTC.

As DNA, the CDR3 is TGTGCCAGCAGTCCTGACAGATACACTGAAGCTTTCTTT. Residues: CASSPDRYTEAFF. This chain uses TRBV6-6 with TRBJ1-1, with D perhaps TRBD1 (5 bases). V lost 5 bases and J lost 3, with 10 bases in between. CDR1 and CDR2 from the germline V gene are MNHNY and SVGAGI (reference sequence). This CDR3 spans 13 amino acids.

The chain carries TRBV2 and TRBJ1-1; TRBD1 aligns across 7 bases. Germline V gene sequence: CDR1 SNHLY, CDR2 FYNNEI. The ends lost 5 bases at V and 5 bases at J; junction bases unmatched: 8. The CDR3 runs to 14 residues. This chain's CDR3 is CASSRGQSETEAFF. The CDR3 DNA reads TGTGCCAGCAGTAGGGGACAGTCGGAGACTGAAGCTTTCTTT.

This chain links TRBV7-2 with TRBJ2-7, with D perhaps TRBD1 (6 bases). Looked up from germline, CDR1 is SGHTA and CDR2 is FQGNSA. The V end lost 5 bases, the J end lost 8 bases, and 10 bases lay between the germline ends. The CDR3 is 11 residues long. The CDR3 here is CASSPDRQQYF. The CDR3, as DNA: TGTGCCAGCAGCCCTGACAGGCAGCAGTACTTC.

To note about this clone: At one end, the junction sequence differs from germline, possibly due to a read error. The V call is TRBV7-7, the J call TRBJ1-3, with TRBD1 matching 7 bases. CDR1 is SSHAT, CDR2 FNYEAQ, per germline (reference sequence). CDR3 length: 16 residues. The CDR3: CASSKGAAGSGNTIYF. As DNA, the CDR3 is TGTGCTAGCAGCAAGGGGGCGGCTGGCTCTGGAAACACCATATATTTT.

This clone was counted once. The V and J genes are TRBV6-5 and TRBJ1-6; D is ambiguous. Between the trimmed V and J ends, which lost 6 bases and 3 bases, there was a span of 9 bases. Germline CDR1 reads MNHEY; CDR2 reads SVGAGI. The length of the CDR3 is 14 residues. CDR3 loop: CASRRTGYNSPLHF. The CDR3, as DNA: TGTGCCAGCAGAAGGACTGGCTATAATTCACCCCTCCACTTT.

This chain uses TRBV5-5 with TRBJ2-7; D is undetermined. V was clipped by 5 bases and J by 0 bases, with 9 bases between them. The CDR3 runs 13 residues. Per the germline V gene, CDR1 is SGHKS and CDR2 is YYEKEE (reference sequence). In DNA form, the CDR3 reads TGTGCCAGCAGGTCAGCGACCTCCTACGAGCAGTACTTC. Its protein is CASRSATSYEQYF.

The chain employs TRBV18 and TRBJ1-2, with D tentatively TRBD1 (5 bases). Germline loops: CDR1 KGHSH, CDR2 LQKENI. This CDR3 region has 15 residues. Trimming took 3 bases from V and 4 from J, leaving 15 bases between them. CDR3 nucleotides: TGTGCCAGCTCACCGAGTAGCAGGGTGGGCTATGGCTACACCTTC. Translating gives CASSPSSRVGYGYTF.

This chain joins TRBV19 and TRBJ1-3; D uncertain. The CDR3 is 14 amino acids. Germline CDR1 LNHDA, CDR2 SQIVND (reference sequence). V dropped 5 bases and J dropped 0 bases, with 8 bases sitting between them. In DNA form, the CDR3 reads TGTGCCAGTAGTTCCGAAGCCTCTGGAAACACCATATATTTT. Protein product: CASSSEASGNTIYF.

The rearrangement uses TRBV7-2 and TRBJ1-2, with 8 bases aligning to TRBD1. From germline, CDR1 is SGHTA and CDR2 FQGNSA. V was clipped by 5 bases and J by 2 bases; unmatched bases: 7. The CDR3 extends over 15 amino acids. The CDR3 coding sequence is TGTGCCAGCAGCCCGACAGGGGTAGGGAACTATGGCTACACCTTC. Translated: CASSPTGVGNYGYTF.

This clone was counted a single time. The gene calls are TRBV6-6 and TRBJ2-7, with 14 bases aligning to TRBD2. The germline V gene encodes CDR1 MNHNY and CDR2 SVGAGI (reference sequence). With 11 bases clipped from V and 7 bases from J, the junction kept 13 bases outside the gene matches. This CDR3 comprises 15 residues. The CDR3 DNA reads TGTGCCCGCCCGGGACTAGCGGGGGTGGGAGCTGAGCAGTACTTC. Translation: CARPGLAGVGAEQYF.

The chain has TRBV7-2 and TRBJ1-3; no definite D call. Germline CDR1 and CDR2: SGHTA and FQGNSA. The CDR3 loop spans 15 amino acids. The V gene lost 4 bases and the J gene lost 4 bases, with 14 bases spanning the gap. CDR3 protein: CASSSVAGYGNTIYF. CDR3 nucleotides: TGTGCCAGCAGCTCCGTGGCGGGGTACGGAAACACCATATATTTT.

The chain carries TRBV28 and TRBJ2-5; 8 bases are a match to TRBD2. This CDR3 comprises 16 residues. The V gene's germline CDR1 is MDHEN and CDR2 SYDVKM. The junction had 9 bases not matched to a gene; V was cut back by 3 bases and J by 3 bases. The CDR3 nucleotides are TGTGCCAGCAGTTTCGTTTTAAATAGCGGGGAAGAGACCCAGTACTTC. Amino acids: CASSFVLNSGEETQYF.